The clone carrying this T cell receptor (beta chain) was seen repeatedly, ten times or more. Its antigen is undetermined. The V and J ends lost 0 bases and 1 base respectively, with 7 bases between them. Germline V gene lookup returns CDR1 SGHTA and CDR2 FQGNSA. The CDR3 contains 14 residues. Researchers made TCR cDNA using 5'RACE template switching, and this step added a universal primer site and UMIs. One entry per CDR3 protein results from TCRdb running MiXCR on the 5' RACE reads. Found here are about 130,000 distinct CDR3 sequences, about 8.2% of them singletons; the top ten hold 40%. These data belong to a study of T cells after yellow fever vaccination. General study results and limits: It was a small share of clonotypes that appeared in both CD4 and CD8 compartments. Post-booster repertoires contained most primary-vaccination clones again (about 96% CD4, around 89% CD8).

The chain uses TRBV7-2 and TRBJ2-7, with D possibly being TRBD1 (5 bases). The source was CD8+ T cells sorted from PBMCs, collected on the day of the yellow fever booster vaccination. The TCR was taken from a man younger than 35 who received the YFV17D yellow fever vaccine. CDR3 amino acids: CASSLAGDSYEQYF. CDR3 DNA sequence: TGTGCCAGCAGCTTAGCAGGGGATTCCTACGAGCAGTACTTC.